The source of this T cell receptor beta chain is a study of blood T cell repertoires in COVID-19. Turning to the study itself: T cells, B-cell-depleted T cells, or PBMCs provided the cDNA or gDNA that served as material.

Per the original data handling: Nucleated cell counts were estimated from reference gene primer amplification. The table came from immunoSEQ multiplex PCR; TCRdb's copy has only in-frame clones and leaves some out. V, J and clone size are taken as reported in that table, and D and trimming were inferred from the DNA itself. The top ten clones hold roughly 11% of a sample with more than 200,000 clones, around 84% of them seen once. The germline gives CDR1 KGHSH, CDR2 LQKENI. This CDR3 spans 16 amino acids. With 4 bases removed from V and 1 base from J, the gap between germline ends came to 11 bases. The sequence came from a man aged 50-60 years with COVID-19, enrolled during active disease. The V and J genes are TRBV18 and TRBJ2-6; D perhaps matches TRBD1 (7 bases). What was sequenced was peripheral blood. The CDR3 nucleotides are TGTGCCAGCTCACTACAGGGGAGGTCTGGGGCCAACGTCCTGACTTTC. It is translated as CASSLQGRSGANVLTF.